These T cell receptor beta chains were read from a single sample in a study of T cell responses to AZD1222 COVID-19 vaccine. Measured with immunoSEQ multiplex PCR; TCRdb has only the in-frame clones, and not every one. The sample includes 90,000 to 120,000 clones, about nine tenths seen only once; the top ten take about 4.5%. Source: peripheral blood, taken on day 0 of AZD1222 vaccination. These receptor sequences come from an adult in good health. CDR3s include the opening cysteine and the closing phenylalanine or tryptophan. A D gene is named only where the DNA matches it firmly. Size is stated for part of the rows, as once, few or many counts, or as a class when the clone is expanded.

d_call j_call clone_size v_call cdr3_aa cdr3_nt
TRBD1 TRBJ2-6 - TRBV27 CASSLSGTGFGANVLTF TGTGCCAGCAGTTTATCCGGGACAGGGTTCGGGGCCAACGTCCTGACTTTC
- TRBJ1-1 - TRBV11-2 CASSGRQVGRENTEAFF TGTGCCAGCAGCGGCAGACAGGTTGGGAGGGAGAACACTGAAGCTTTCTTT
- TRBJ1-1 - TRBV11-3 CASRRMVEEEAVGTEAFF TGTGCCAGCCGTAGGATGGTGGAGGAGGAGGCGGTGGGCACTGAAGCTTTCTTT
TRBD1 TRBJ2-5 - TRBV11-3 CASSVGTGGVETQYF TGTGCCAGCAGCGTCGGGACAGGGGGCGTAGAGACCCAGTACTTC
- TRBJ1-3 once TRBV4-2 CASSQEGAGNTIYF TGTGCCAGCAGCCAAGAGGGAGCCGGAAACACCATATATTTT
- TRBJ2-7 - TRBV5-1 CASSLRDEQYF TGCGCCAGCAGCTTGAGAGACGAGCAGTACTTC
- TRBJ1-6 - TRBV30 CAWSVPSGPNRSPLHF TGTGCCTGGAGTGTACCTTCAGGTCCAAACCGTTCACCCCTCCACTTT
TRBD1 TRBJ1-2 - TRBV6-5 CASRPRHRGDGYTF TGTGCCAGCAGACCAAGACACAGGGGGGACGGCTACACCTTC
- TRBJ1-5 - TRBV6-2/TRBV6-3 CASSYSDRKGSQPQHF TGTGCCAGCAGTTACTCCGACAGAAAGGGGAGTCAGCCCCAGCATTTT
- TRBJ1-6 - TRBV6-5 CASSYGSSYNSPLHF TGTGCCAGCAGTTACGGCAGCTCCTATAATTCACCCCTCCACTTT
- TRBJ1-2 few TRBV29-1 CSVPGEWYGYTF TGCAGCGTGCCGGGGGAGTGGTATGGCTACACCTTC
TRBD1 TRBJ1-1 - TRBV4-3 CASSPGQLAEAFF TGCGCCAGCAGCCCGGGACAGTTGGCTGAAGCTTTCTTT
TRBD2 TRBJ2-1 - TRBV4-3 CASSQSFTGLAGGWSSYNEQFF TGCGCCAGCAGCCAATCCTTTACTGGACTAGCGGGGGGTTGGAGCTCCTACAATGAGCAGTTCTTC
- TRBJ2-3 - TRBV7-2 CASSLRRETDTQYF TGTGCCAGCAGCTTAAGGCGGGAAACAGATACGCAGTATTTT
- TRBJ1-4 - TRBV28 CASRVETGSGEKLFF TGTGCCAGCAGAGTAGAAACCGGATCTGGAGAAAAACTGTTTTTT
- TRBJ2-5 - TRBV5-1 CASSKARVGETQYF TGCGCCAGCAGCAAAGCCCGGGTCGGGGAGACCCAGTACTTC
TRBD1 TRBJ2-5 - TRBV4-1 CASSPRTGQGETQYF TGCGCCAGCAGCCCCAGGACAGGGCAGGGAGAGACCCAGTACTTC
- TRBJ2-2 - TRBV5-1 CASSLVGRADTGELFF TGCGCCAGCAGCTTGGTTGGCAGGGCGGACACCGGGGAGCTGTTTTTT